The source of this T cell receptor beta chain is a study of blood T cell repertoires in COVID-19. This clone was counted a few times. In assigning cohorts, the study relied on participant-reported clinical history. Individuals in the exposed group had encountered a COVID-19 case within 2 weeks preceding study entry. Germline CDR1 reads MNHNY; CDR2 reads SVGAGI (reference sequence). The length of the CDR3 is 20 residues. The V segment lost 5 bases and the J segment 0 bases; nucleotides outside the gene matches: 13. In the source study's methods: Amplification of reference gene primers was used by the study to estimate nucleated cell counts. TCRdb's table, derived via immunoSEQ multiplex PCR, lists solely in-frame clones and lacks some. That table supplies the V and J calls and clone size; D and trimming were determined from the DNA. This sample has around 400,000 clones, with approximately 90% found just once.

Sequencing was carried out using PBMCs or T cells enriched from blood (not recorded which). The chain links TRBV6-6 to TRBJ2-3; 14 bases fit TRBD2. The TCR comes from a woman in her forties who had been exposed to COVID-19. The CDR3: CASSPRTSGGPARSTDTQYF. The CDR3 nucleotides are TGTGCCAGCAGTCCCCGGACTAGCGGGGGGCCCGCCCGTAGCACAGATACGCAGTATTTT.